This TCR beta chain was retrieved from a study of CD8+CD57+ T cells in acquired aplastic anemia. Background on the study: CD4+ and CD8+ cells, once sorted, gave DNA averaging about 3 ug.

Those patients picked for sequencing had displayed CD8+CD57+ cell expansion on flow cytometry. There were no patients without severe acquired aplastic anemia. Blood was sampled before the patients had received any therapy. The CDR3 runs 14 residues. Trimming pared 2 bases from V and 1 base from J, leaving 8 bases between. CDR1 and CDR2 (germline): MGHDK, SYGVNS. Genomic DNA, serving as template, underwent TCR beta VDJ and CDR3 profiling. TCRdb redid the calling of the reads with MiXCR, one entry per CDR3 protein. Here the sample spans some 170,000 distinct CDR3 sequences, 40% to 50% being singletons. Study observations and caveats: There were 25 to 35 CD8+ CDR3 sequences that occurred in both patients and controls.

With regard to this clonotype: Its antigen is still unknown.

V gene TRBV25-1 combines with J gene TRBJ2-5; D is undetermined. Sequencing used sorted CD4+, CD8+, or CD8+CD57+ T cells (not recorded which) from PBMCs. This TCR came from a human donor with aplastic anemia. CDR3 sequence reads: CASSEENSQETQYF. In DNA form, the CDR3 reads TGTGCCAGCAGTGAAGAAAACAGCCAAGAGACCCAGTACTTC.